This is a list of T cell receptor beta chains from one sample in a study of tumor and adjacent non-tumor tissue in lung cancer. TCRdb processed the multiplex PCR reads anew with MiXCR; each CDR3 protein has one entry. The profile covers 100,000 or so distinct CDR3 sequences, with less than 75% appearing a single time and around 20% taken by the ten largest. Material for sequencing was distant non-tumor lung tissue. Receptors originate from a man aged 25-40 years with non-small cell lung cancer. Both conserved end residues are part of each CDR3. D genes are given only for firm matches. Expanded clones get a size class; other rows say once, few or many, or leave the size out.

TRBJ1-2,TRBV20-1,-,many,CSAILRYYGYTF,TGCAGTGCTATCTTGCGGTACTATGGCTACACCTTC
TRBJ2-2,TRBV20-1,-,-,CSASAQWANTGELFF,TGCAGTGCTAGTGCGCAGTGGGCAAACACCGGGGAGCTGTTTTTT
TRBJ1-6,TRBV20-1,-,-,CSARSQGRNSPIHF,TGCAGTGCCAGAAGCCAGGGGAGGAATTCACCCATCCACTTT
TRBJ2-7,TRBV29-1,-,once,CSVEDRRVNSYEQYF,TGCAGCGTTGAAGATCGAAGAGTTAACTCATACGAGCAGTACTTC
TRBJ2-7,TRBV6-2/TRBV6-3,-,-,CASTSMVEQYF,TGTGCCAGCACCAGCATGGTCGAGCAGTACTTC
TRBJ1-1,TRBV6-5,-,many,CASCYAATLNTEAFF,TGTGCCAGCTGTTACGCGGCAACCCTGAACACTGAAGCTTTCTTT
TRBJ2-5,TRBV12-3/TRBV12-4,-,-,CARRVTPPRKTQYF,TGTGCCCGGAGGGTCACCCCGCCGAGGAAGACCCAGTACTTC
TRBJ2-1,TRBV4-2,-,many,CASSRSTSSGYNEQFF,TGTGCCAGCAGCCGGTCTACTTCATCGGGGTACAATGAGCAGTTCTTC
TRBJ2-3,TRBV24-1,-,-,CATSDSTADTQYF,TGTGCTACCAGTGATTCCACCGCAGATACGCAGTATTTT
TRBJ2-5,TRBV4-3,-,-,CASSQEQGGQETQCF,TGCGCCAGCAGCCAAGAGCAGGGGGGCCAAGAGACCCAGTGCTTC
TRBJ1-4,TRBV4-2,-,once,CAISQDGPIGEKLFF,TGTGCCATCAGTCAAGATGGTCCAATTGGGGAAAAACTGTTTTTT
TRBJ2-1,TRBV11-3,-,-,CTSSLVRPVSYNEQFF,TGTACCAGCAGCCTAGTTAGGCCGGTATCCTACAATGAGCAGTTCTTC
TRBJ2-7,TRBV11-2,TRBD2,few,CARSLAGVLNFGIYEQYF,TGTGCCAGAAGCTTAGCGGGGGTCCTTAATTTTGGTATCTACGAGCAGTACTTC
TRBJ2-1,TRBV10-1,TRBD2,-,CAGSESGGRAQDNEYFF,TGCGCCGGCAGTGAGTCTGGCGGGAGGGCCCAAGACAATGAGTACTTCTTC
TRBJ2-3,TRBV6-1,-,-,CASTLTESTDTQYF,TGTGCCAGCACACTAACGGAGAGCACAGATACGCAGTATTTT
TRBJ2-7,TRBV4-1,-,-,CARSQDEIGQTYEQYF,TGCGCAAGAAGCCAAGACGAGATAGGACAGACCTACGAGCAGTATTTC
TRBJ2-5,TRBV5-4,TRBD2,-,CASSAGLAGGQQETRYF,TGTGCCAGCAGCGCGGGACTAGCGGGGGGGCAGCAAGAGACCCGGTACTTC
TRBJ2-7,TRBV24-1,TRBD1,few,CATSVGQGCHEQYF,TGTGCCACCAGTGTGGGACAGGGGTGCCACGAGCAGTACTTC
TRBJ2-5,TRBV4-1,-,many,CASSQKETQYF,TGCGCCAGCAGCCAAAAAGAGACCCAGTACTTC
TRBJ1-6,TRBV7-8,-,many,CASSSGEVAPLHF,TGTGCCAGCAGCTCTGGGGAGGTCGCACCCCTCCACTTT
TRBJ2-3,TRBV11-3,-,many,CASSLRGSTDTQYF,TGTGCCAGCAGCTTAAGGGGGAGCACAGATACGCAGTATTTT
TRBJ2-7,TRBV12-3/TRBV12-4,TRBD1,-,CASSPSGTGDHVQYF,TGTGCCAGCAGTCCCTCCGGGACAGGTGACCACGTGCAGTACTTC
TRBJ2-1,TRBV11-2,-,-,CVSSLEAGEYYEQFF,TGTGTCAGCAGCTTAGAGGCTGGGGAATACTATGAGCAGTTCTTC
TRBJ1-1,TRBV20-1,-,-,CGASPGTNTEAFF,TGCGGTGCTAGCCCTGGGACTAACACTGAAGCTTTCTTT
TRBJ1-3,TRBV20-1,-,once,CSARTQGLDRNTIHF,TGCAGTGCTAGAACCCAGGGGCTAGACAGAAACACCATACATTTT
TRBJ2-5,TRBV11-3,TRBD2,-,CANSPGLAGAETRYF,TGTGCCAACAGTCCTGGACTAGCGGGAGCAGAGACCCGGTACTTC
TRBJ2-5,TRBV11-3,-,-,CASGTKGQETQYF,TGTGCCAGCGGCACGAAAGGACAAGAGACTCAGTACTTC
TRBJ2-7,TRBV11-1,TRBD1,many,CASSGQGREQYF,TGTGCCAGCAGCGGACAGGGGCGCGAGCAGTACTTC
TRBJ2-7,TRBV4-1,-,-,CASSQSPGASYEQYF,TGCGCCAGCAGCCAAAGCCCAGGGGCATCCTACGAGCAATACTTC
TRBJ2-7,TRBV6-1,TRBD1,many,CASSEWTGTGLSEQYF,TGTGCCAGCAGTGAATGGACCGGGACAGGGTTAAGCGAGCAGTACTTC
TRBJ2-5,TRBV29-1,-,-,CSVETCGEETQYF,TGCAGCGTTGAAACATGCGGGGAAGAGACCCAGTACTTC
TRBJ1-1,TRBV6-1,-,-,CASPGNTEAFF,TGTGCCAGTCCGGGGAACACTGAAGCTTTCTTT
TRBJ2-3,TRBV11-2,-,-,CASSLADSTDTQYF,TGTGCCAGTAGCTTAGCGGATAGCACAGATACGCAGTATTTT
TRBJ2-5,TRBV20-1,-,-,CNAIQETQYF,TGCAATGCGATTCAAGAGACCCAGTACTTC
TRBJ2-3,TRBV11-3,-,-,CASGPGADTQYF,TGTGCCAGCGGCCCAGGGGCAGATACGCAGTATTTT
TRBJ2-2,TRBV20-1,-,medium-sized,CSARDQRQGLAGELFF,TGCAGTGCTAGAGATCAGAGGCAGGGTCTGGCCGGGGAGCTGTTTTTT
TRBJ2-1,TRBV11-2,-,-,CASSLGRGINSYNEQFF,TGTGCCAGCAGCCTAGGTCGGGGGATCAACTCCTACAATGAGCAGTTCTTC
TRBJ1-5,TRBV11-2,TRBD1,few,CASGPRGQGQSQHF,TGTGCCAGCGGGCCCAGGGGGCAGGGTCAGTCACAGCATTTT
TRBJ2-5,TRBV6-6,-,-,CASSYSLRVAFGTQYF,TGTGCCAGCAGTTATAGTTTGCGGGTGGCCTTCGGGACCCAGTACTTC
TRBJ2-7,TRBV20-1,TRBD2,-,CTARASGGYEQYF,TGCACTGCCAGAGCTAGCGGGGGCTATGAGCAGTACTTC
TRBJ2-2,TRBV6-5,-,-,CASRFLSERTGELFF,TGTGCCAGCAGGTTCCTAAGCGAAAGGACCGGGGAGCTGTTTTTT
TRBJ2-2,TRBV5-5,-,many,CASSRTETNTGELFF,TGTGCCAGCAGTCGAACAGAGACGAACACCGGGGAGCTGTTTTTT
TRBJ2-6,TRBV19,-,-,CAGSIGWTGANVLTF,TGTGCCGGTAGTATCGGATGGACTGGGGCCAACGTCCTGACTTTC
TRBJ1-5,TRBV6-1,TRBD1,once,CASSEGGTVNQPQHF,TGTGCCAGCAGTGAAGGGGGGACAGTCAATCAGCCCCAGCATTTT
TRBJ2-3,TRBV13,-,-,CASSSSNRRISDTDTQYF,TGTGCCAGCAGCTCTAGCAATAGAAGGATTAGCGACACAGATACGCAGTATTTT
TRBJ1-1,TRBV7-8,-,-,CATLRVTTEAFF,TGTGCCACCCTACGGGTAACAACTGAAGCTTTCTTT